The clone carrying this T cell receptor (beta chain) was detected ten times or more. As yet, its antigen is unknown. This record belongs to a study of T cells in Graves' hyperthyroidism and ophthalmopathy. Whole-study findings and limits: Blood also contained most expanded thyroid clonotypes above 0.001. For ophthalmopathy, model prediction preceded onset by a median about six months.

Researchers took RNA transcripts and amplified the TCR beta CDR3 regions from them. First-round RT-PCR of the TCR CDR3 relied on the HTBI primer set. TCRdb reprocessed the multiplex PCR reads with MiXCR, giving one entry per CDR3 protein. This table holds about 610,000 distinct CDR3 sequences, around 15% found once. The CDR3 is made up of 14 amino acids. Trimming cost V 3 bases and J 4 bases, with 12 bases left between them. Per the germline V gene, CDR1 is MDHEN and CDR2 is SYDVKM. Patients were excluded for uncontrolled infection, other autoimmune disease, pregnancy or lactation. Sequences were obtained from blood. This sequence joins TRBV28 and TRBJ1-2; TRBD1 might be the D (5 bases). This receptor was taken from a woman aged 40 to 50 with Graves' ophthalmopathy. DNA of the CDR3: TGTGCCAGCAGTTTCGGCAGGGAGACCTATGGCTACACCTTC. This sequence encodes CASSFGRETYGYTF.